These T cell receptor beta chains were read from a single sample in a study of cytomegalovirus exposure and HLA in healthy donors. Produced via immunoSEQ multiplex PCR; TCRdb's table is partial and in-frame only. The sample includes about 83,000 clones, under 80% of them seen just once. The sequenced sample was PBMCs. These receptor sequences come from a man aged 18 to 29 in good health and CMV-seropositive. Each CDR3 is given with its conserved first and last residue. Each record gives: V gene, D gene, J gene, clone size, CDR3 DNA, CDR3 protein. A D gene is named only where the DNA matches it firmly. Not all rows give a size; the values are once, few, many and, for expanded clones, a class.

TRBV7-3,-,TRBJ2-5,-,TGTGCCAGCAGCCCGGGATGGGGGACCCAGTACTTC,CASSPGWGTQYF
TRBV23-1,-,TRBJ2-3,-,TGCGCCAGCACTACAATTTGGAGGGCCGGCACAGATACGCAGTATTTT,CASTTIWRAGTDTQYF
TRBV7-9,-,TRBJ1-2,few,TGTGCCAGCAGCTTGGTGACAGGAGCTAGGGGCTACACCTTC,CASSLVTGARGYTF
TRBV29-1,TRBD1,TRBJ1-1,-,TGCAGCGTTGATGGGGACAGGTTGAACACTGAAGCTTTCTTT,CSVDGDRLNTEAFF
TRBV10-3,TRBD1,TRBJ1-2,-,TGTGCCATCAGTTTGAACCCCAGGGGGCGTAGGAGTGGCTACACCTTC,CAISLNPRGRRSGYTF
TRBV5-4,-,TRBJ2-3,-,TGTGCCAGCAGCCCCAGGGGGGTTTTCAACACAGATACGCAGTATTTT,CASSPRGVFNTDTQYF
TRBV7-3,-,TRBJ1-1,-,TGTGCCAGCAGCCTCGAGCTGACCGGGACTGAAGCTTTCTTT,CASSLELTGTEAFF
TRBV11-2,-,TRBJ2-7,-,TGTGCCAGCAGCTTAGAACTATCTTACGAGCAGTACTTC,CASSLELSYEQYF
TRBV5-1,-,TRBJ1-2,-,TGCGCCAGCAGCTTGACAGAACCCAACTATGGCTACACCTTC,CASSLTEPNYGYTF
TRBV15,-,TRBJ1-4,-,TGTGCCACCAGCAGAGCTGGGGCAGCAGAAAAACTGTTTTTT,CATSRAGAAEKLFF
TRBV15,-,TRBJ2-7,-,TGTGCCACCAGCAGAGGGGGGACATCCCTCGGGGAGCAGTACTTC,CATSRGGTSLGEQYF
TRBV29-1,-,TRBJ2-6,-,TGCAGCGTTGAAGATCCCAGCTCTGGGGCCAACGTCCTGACTTTC,CSVEDPSSGANVLTF
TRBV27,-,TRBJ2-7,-,TGTGCCAGCAGTGTCAGGCCTTCCTACGAGCAGTACTTC,CASSVRPSYEQYF
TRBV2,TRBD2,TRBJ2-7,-,TGTGCCAGCAGTGAGGAGACTAGCACCTACGAGCAGTACTTC,CASSEETSTYEQYF
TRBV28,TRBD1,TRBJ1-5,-,TGTGCCAGCAGTCGGACAGGGTGGGAACAGCCCCAGCATTTT,CASSRTGWEQPQHF
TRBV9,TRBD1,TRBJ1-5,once,TGTGCCAGCAGCGTTGGACAGGGTAATCAGCCCCAGCATTTT,CASSVGQGNQPQHF
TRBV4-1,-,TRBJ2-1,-,TGCGCCAGCAGCCAAGGGCCTCTAGCGAGAGAGCAGTTCTTC,CASSQGPLAREQFF
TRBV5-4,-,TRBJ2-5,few,TGTGCCAGCAGCTTGGACCGGGGATTAAAAGAGACCCAGTACTTC,CASSLDRGLKETQYF
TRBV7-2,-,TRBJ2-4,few,TGTGCCAGCAGCTTAGGGGGGCCCAAAAACATTCAGTACTTC,CASSLGGPKNIQYF
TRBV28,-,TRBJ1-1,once,TGTGCCATCAAGCCCGATCAGGTGGAAGCTTTCTTT,CAIKPDQVEAFF
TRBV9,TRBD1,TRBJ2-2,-,TGTGCCAGCAGCCTCGGACAGGGGGCTATCGGGGAGCTGTTTTTT,CASSLGQGAIGELFF
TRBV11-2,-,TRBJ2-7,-,TGTGCCAGCAGAGGGGGGGCGTCCCCTTACGAGCAGTACTTC,CASRGGASPYEQYF
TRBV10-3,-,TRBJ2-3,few,TGTGCCATCAGTCCCCAGGGTGGGGGCACAGATACGCAGTATTTT,CAISPQGGGTDTQYF
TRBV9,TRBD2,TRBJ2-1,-,TGTGCCAGCAGCGGGACTAGCGGGAGCCACAATGAGCAGTTCTTC,CASSGTSGSHNEQFF
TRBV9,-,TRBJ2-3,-,TGTGCCAGCAGCAATCCAGGGGATACGCAGTATTTT,CASSNPGDTQYF
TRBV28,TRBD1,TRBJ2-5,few,TGTGCCAGCTTAAAAAACCGGGACAGGGGCATAAAGACCCAGTACTTC,CASLKNRDRGIKTQYF
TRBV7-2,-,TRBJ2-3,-,TGTGCCAGCAGCTTTCAGATATTTCGCACAGATACGCAGTATTTT,CASSFQIFRTDTQYF
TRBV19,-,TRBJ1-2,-,TGTGCCAGTAGTATTTCGGGGAGCGGTGGCTACACCTTC,CASSISGSGGYTF
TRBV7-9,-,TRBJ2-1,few,TGTGCCAGCAGCTTAGCCGGACAGTCCTACAATGAGCAGTTCTTC,CASSLAGQSYNEQFF
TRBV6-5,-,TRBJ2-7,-,TGTGCCAGCACCTCTGGCCTGGACGAGCAGTACTTC,CASTSGLDEQYF
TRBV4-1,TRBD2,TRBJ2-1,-,TGCGCCAGCAGCCAAGGGTTTACGGCGGGAGCCCTCAATGAGCAGTTCTTC,CASSQGFTAGALNEQFF
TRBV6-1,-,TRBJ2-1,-,TGTGCCAGCAGGATGGACATCCCCTACAATGAGCAGTTCTTC,CASRMDIPYNEQFF
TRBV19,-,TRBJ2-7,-,TGTGCCAGTAGTCCCCCCGCGGGTAGCGCACTTTGGGAGCAGTACTTC,CASSPPAGSALWEQYF
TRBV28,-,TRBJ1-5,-,TGTGCCAGCAGAGGAGCCGGGATAGGCTATAGCAATCAGCCCCAGCATTTT,CASRGAGIGYSNQPQHF
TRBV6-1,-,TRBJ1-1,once,TGTGCCAGCAGAATCGGCGGAGAGGGTACTGAAGCTTTCTTT,CASRIGGEGTEAFF
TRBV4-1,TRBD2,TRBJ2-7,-,TGCGCCAGCAGCCAGGGGTATTCTAGCGGGCTCTCCTACGAGCAGTACTTC,CASSQGYSSGLSYEQYF
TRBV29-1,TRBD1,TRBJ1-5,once,TGCAGCGTTGGTGGGACAGGGGATCAGCCCCAGCATTTT,CSVGGTGDQPQHF
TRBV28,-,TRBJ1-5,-,TGTGCCAGCAGTTTACTTCACGGGAATCAGCCCCAGCATTTT,CASSLLHGNQPQHF
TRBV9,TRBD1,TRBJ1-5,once,TGTGCCAGCAGCCCAGGGACAGTTAATCAGCCCCAGCATTTT,CASSPGTVNQPQHF
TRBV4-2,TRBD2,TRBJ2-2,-,TGTGCCAGCAGCCCCGCGGGGGGAGGGCCGATCACCGGGGAGCTGTTTTTT,CASSPAGGGPITGELFF
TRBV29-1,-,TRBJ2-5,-,TGCAGCTCTGCCCAGGGTACTGTGGAAGAGACCCAGTACTTC,CSSAQGTVEETQYF
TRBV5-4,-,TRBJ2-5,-,TGTGCCAGCAGCTTGGAAGCGACGGAGACCCAGTACTTC,CASSLEATETQYF
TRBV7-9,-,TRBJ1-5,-,TGTGCCAGCAGCTTAATCCCAGGGCAGCCCCAGCATTTT,CASSLIPGQPQHF
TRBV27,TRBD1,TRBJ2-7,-,TGTGCCAGCAGTCCTACCCGGACAGGGTTCGAGCAGTACTTC,CASSPTRTGFEQYF
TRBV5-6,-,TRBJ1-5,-,TGTGCCAGCAGCTTGGGAGGGATAGGGTGGCCCCAGCATTTT,CASSLGGIGWPQHF
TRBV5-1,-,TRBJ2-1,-,TGCGCCAGCAGCACGACTCAGGGTGAGCAGTTCTTC,CASSTTQGEQFF